These T cell receptor beta chains were read from a single sample in a study of graft-versus-host responses after intestinal transplantation. Produced via immunoSEQ multiplex PCR; TCRdb's table is partial and in-frame only. The data contain roughly 17,000 clones, around nine tenths of them seen just once; the ten biggest clones take up around 50%. This sample comprised bone marrow, obtained around 120 days after transplant. Receptors were obtained from a human patient who received an intestinal transplant, so some T cells may come from the graft donor. CDR3s include the opening cysteine and the closing phenylalanine or tryptophan. A D gene is named only where the DNA matches it firmly. Clone size is not always given. Where it is, it says once, few, many or a class for expanded clones.

TRBV30	.	TRBJ2-7	13	TRBD1	TGTGCCGGGGGACAGGGACAGTCCTACGAGCAGTACTTC	CAGGQGQSYEQYF
TRBV18	few	TRBJ1-5	15	TRBD1	TGTGCCAGCTCACCGACAGGGGGCACCAATCAGCCCCAGCATTTT	CASSPTGGTNQPQHF
TRBV5-4	.	TRBJ2-5	15	TRBD2	TGTGCCAGCAGCTTGGCCGAGACTAGCGGAGAGACCCAGTACTTC	CASSLAETSGETQYF
TRBV6-6	.	TRBJ2-7	14	TRBD2	TGTGCCAGCAGTAGGACTAGCGCAAACCGCGAGCAGTACTTC	CASSRTSANREQYF
TRBV6-6	.	TRBJ2-6	12	.	TGTGCCGCCGCCGGCGGGGCCAACGTCCTGACTTTC	CAAAGGANVLTF
TRBV10-3	.	TRBJ2-7	17	TRBD2	TGTGCCATCAGTGCTGGAGCGGGAGGGCCAAGGCCCTACGAGCAGTACTTC	CAISAGAGGPRPYEQYF
TRBV25-1	.	TRBJ2-6	18	.	TGTGCCAGCAGTGAATCGTGGGGCAGCAACTCTGGGGCCAACGTCCTGACTTTC	CASSESWGSNSGANVLTF
TRBV10-1	.	TRBJ2-1	15	TRBD2	TGCGCCAGCAGTTTGTTAGCGGGAGGTGTCAATGAGCAGTTCTTC	CASSLLAGGVNEQFF
TRBV25-1	.	TRBJ2-1	15	TRBD2	TGTGCCAGCAGTCAGACTAGCGGGGCCTACAATGAGCAGTTCTTC	CASSQTSGAYNEQFF
TRBV2	once	TRBJ2-5	11	.	TGTGCCAGCAGTGTAGGGGAGACCCAGTACTTC	CASSVGETQYF
TRBV7-9	.	TRBJ1-3	15	.	TGTGCCAGCAGCCCAGGAGAAATTTCTGGAAACACCATATATTTT	CASSPGEISGNTIYF
TRBV19	.	TRBJ2-7	15	TRBD2	TGTGCCAGTAGTAGTTCCAGCGGGAGGAGCTACGAGCAGTACTTC	CASSSSSGRSYEQYF